This TCR beta chain was documented in a study of blood T cell repertoires in COVID-19. Trimming at V came to 1 base and at J to 6 bases, leaving 8 bases not matched to a gene. The germline V gene encodes CDR1 KGHSH and CDR2 LQKENI. This CDR3 contains 15 residues. Data came from immunoSEQ multiplex PCR; TCRdb stores just in-frame clones and leaves some out. The sample contains some 120,000 clones, about 86% of which appear only once. This sequence originates from a woman aged 45 to 65 with acute or convalescent COVID-19. J is TRBJ1-1 and V is TRBV18; 7 positions match TRBD1. Sequencing input: peripheral blood. CDR3 amino acids: CASSPRDRAPSEAFF. The CDR3 nucleotides read TGTGCCAGCTCACCACGAGACAGGGCCCCGTCTGAAGCTTTCTTT.